Listed below are T cell receptor beta chains from one sample, sequenced in a study of CD8+CD57+ T cells in acquired aplastic anemia. Each CDR3 protein is one row after TCRdb ran MiXCR on the reads. The table lists under 200,000 distinct CDR3 sequences, 48% of them singletons, with 8% to 10% in the top ten. The sequenced sample consisted of sorted CD4+, CD8+, or CD8+CD57+ T cells (not recorded which) from PBMCs. These receptors all come from a human donor with aplastic anemia. Each CDR3 is given with its conserved first and last residue. A clone size is listed for some rows: how often the clone was seen (once, few, many), or a class if it is expanded.

16,-,TRBJ2-1,TRBV20-1,CSASAQGRSSYNEQFF
12,-,TRBJ1-2,TRBV10-3,CASLTLNYGYTF
13,-,TRBJ1-6,TRBV10-3,CAISDPKNSPLHF
15,-,TRBJ2-1,TRBV11-2,CASSVTETGLDEQFF
16,-,TRBJ1-1,TRBV25-1,CASGDLTQGWGTEAFF
18,-,TRBJ1-5,TRBV19,CASSLIRVSFISNQPQHF
14,-,TRBJ1-1,TRBV11-2,CASSFRQLNTEAFF
17,-,TRBJ2-3,TRBV4-1,CASSQDPLAGRVGTQYF
16,-,TRBJ1-1,TRBV10-3,CASSYSSADRNTEAFF
14,-,TRBJ2-2,TRBV20-1,CSTTSNDFFGELFF
14,many,TRBJ1-6,TRBV6-2/TRBV6-3,CASSYTTGSSPLHF
14,-,TRBJ2-3,TRBV30,CAWSVGGSTDTQYF
14,-,TRBJ2-7,TRBV19,CASSIQGFSREQYF
12,-,TRBJ1-6,TRBV20-1,CSAQGGNSPLHF
15,few,TRBJ2-1,TRBV10-1,CASSDQSTGVNEQFF
13,many,TRBJ2-7,TRBV25-1,CASSEGPSYEQYF
17,-,TRBJ1-2,TRBV7-8,CASSLGTGEALVYGYTF
15,-,TRBJ2-1,TRBV19,CASSFGQSFYNEQFF
12,-,TRBJ1-1,TRBV10-3,CAIQGQGTEAFF
16,many,TRBJ2-2,TRBV7-6,CASSLDNGGVTGELFF
15,-,TRBJ2-3,TRBV24-1,CTTSDRSGSTDTQYF
13,-,TRBJ2-1,TRBV7-7,CAWGDSSYNEQFF
13,-,TRBJ1-4,TRBV25-1,CASRGQANEKLFF
15,-,TRBJ2-7,TRBV29-1,CSVGLAGGLWDEQYF
12,once,TRBJ1-2,TRBV5-1,CASSPLQGGYTF
13,many,TRBJ2-3,TRBV24-1,CATSVGSTDTQYF
16,many,TRBJ2-2,TRBV9,CASSVGQRSKTGELFF
13,-,TRBJ2-3,TRBV2,CASKSGSTDTQYF
15,many,TRBJ2-2,TRBV5-1,CASSFRDYDTGELFF
14,many,TRBJ1-1,TRBV15,CATSVLQGRTEAFF
15,many,TRBJ1-1,TRBV7-9,CASSLGPGEGTEAFF
16,few,TRBJ1-2,TRBV6-2/TRBV6-3,CASSRPRDRDFYGYTF
14,few,TRBJ1-2,TRBV24-1,CATSEARQSYGYTF
16,few,TRBJ2-1,TRBV6-1,CASSEISRLSYNEQFF
13,few,TRBJ2-5,TRBV7-2,CASSPWDLGTQYF
13,-,TRBJ2-7,TRBV2,CASRISGDYEQYF
12,many,TRBJ2-3,TRBV20-1,CSARGRAYTQYF
12,-,TRBJ2-5,TRBV10-1,CASNTGSGTQYF
15,-,TRBJ1-1,TRBV20-1,CSAAPQGARGTEAFF
17,-,TRBJ2-7,TRBV2,CASTRASGGRNSYEQYF
17,-,TRBJ2-1,TRBV11-1,CASSSSGLAGESNEQFF
16,many,TRBJ1-1,TRBV5-1,CASSLLPGPMNTEAFF
15,-,TRBJ1-6,TRBV19,CASSMGSSYNSPLHF
11,many,TRBJ1-2,TRBV12-3/TRBV12-4,CASSSLTGRTF
14,-,TRBJ2-7,TRBV29-1,CSVGRMGTSYEQYF
13,few,TRBJ2-3,TRBV12-3/TRBV12-4,CASSWDQTDTQYF
13,-,TRBJ1-1,TRBV2,CAQVGGLFTEAFF
13,many,TRBJ2-3,TRBV7-3,CASSFSQSDTQYF
15,-,TRBJ2-3,TRBV10-2,CASSLGLGGADTQYF
13,-,TRBJ1-5,TRBV7-2,CASSSTGGQPQHF
16,few,TRBJ2-3,TRBV12-3/TRBV12-4,CASSSWRESPTDTQYF
14,-,TRBJ1-1,TRBV15,CATSRADKITEAFF
15,many,TRBJ2-3,TRBV3-1,CASSQGVAVLQTQYF
17,few,TRBJ1-1,TRBV7-2,CASSSQVGDRVPGGAFF
12,-,TRBJ2-7,TRBV7-2,CASSLYGFEQYF